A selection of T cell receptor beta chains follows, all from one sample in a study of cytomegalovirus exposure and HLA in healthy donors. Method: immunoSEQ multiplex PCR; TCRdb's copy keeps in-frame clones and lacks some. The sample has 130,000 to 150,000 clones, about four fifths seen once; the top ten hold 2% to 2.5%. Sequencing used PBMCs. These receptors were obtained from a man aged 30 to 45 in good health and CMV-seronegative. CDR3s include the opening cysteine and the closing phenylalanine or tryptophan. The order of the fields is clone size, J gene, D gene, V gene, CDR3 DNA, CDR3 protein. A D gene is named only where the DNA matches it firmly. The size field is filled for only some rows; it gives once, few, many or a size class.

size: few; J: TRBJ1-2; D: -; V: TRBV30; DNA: TGTGCCTGGAGTCCGACAGGCCATGGCTACACCTTC; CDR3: CAWSPTGHGYTF
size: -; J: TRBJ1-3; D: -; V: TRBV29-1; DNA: TGCAGCGCGGGAAGACAGGAGATCTCTGGAAACACCATATATTTT; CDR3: CSAGRQEISGNTIYF
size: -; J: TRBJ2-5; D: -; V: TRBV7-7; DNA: TGTGCCAGCAGCTTAGGGACGGGGGAGGCAGAGACCCAGTACTTC; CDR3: CASSLGTGEAETQYF
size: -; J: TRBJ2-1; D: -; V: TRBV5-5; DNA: TGTGCCAGCAGCTTGGGAGGTGGGAGTGAGCAGTTCTTC; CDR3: CASSLGGGSEQFF
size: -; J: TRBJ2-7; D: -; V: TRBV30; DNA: TGTGCCTGGAGGGACCCGGACTTCCACTCCGAGCAGTACTTC; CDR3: CAWRDPDFHSEQYF
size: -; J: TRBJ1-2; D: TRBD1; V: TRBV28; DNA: TGTGCCAGCAGTTCCGGACAGGCGATCTATGGCTACACCTTC; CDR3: CASSSGQAIYGYTF
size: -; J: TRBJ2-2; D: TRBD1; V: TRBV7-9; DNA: TGTGCCAGCAGCTCCCGGACAGGGGTCACCGGGGAGCTGTTTTTT; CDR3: CASSSRTGVTGELFF
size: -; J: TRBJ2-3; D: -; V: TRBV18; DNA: TGTGCCAGCTCACCACTGGCCACAGATACGCAGTATTTT; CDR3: CASSPLATDTQYF
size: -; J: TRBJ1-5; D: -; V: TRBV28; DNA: TGTGCCTTGACTACCGCTCAGCCCCAGCATTTT; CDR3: CALTTAQPQHF
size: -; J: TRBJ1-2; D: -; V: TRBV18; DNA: TGTGCCAGCTCACCCGGACAGATTAACTATGGCTACACCTTC; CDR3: CASSPGQINYGYTF
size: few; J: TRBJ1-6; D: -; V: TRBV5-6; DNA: TGTGCCAGCAGCTTGGGGAGAAATTCACCCCTCCACTTT; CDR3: CASSLGRNSPLHF
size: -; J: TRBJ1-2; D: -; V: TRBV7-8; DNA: TGTGCCAGCAGCTTAGACAATCGGGGGGGCAGCTATGGCTACACCTTC; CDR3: CASSLDNRGGSYGYTF
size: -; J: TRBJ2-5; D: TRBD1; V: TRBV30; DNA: TGTGCCTGGGGAATGGGACAGGGCGCTCACGGGACCCAGTACTTC; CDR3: CAWGMGQGAHGTQYF
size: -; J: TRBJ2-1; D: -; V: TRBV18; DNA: TGTGCCAGCTCGTCTCACAATGAGCAGTTCTTC; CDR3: CASSSHNEQFF
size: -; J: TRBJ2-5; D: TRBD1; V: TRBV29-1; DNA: TGCAGCGTTGCATATCCGGGACAGCAAGAGACCCAGTACTTC; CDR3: CSVAYPGQQETQYF
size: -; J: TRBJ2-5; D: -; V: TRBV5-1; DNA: TGCGCCAGCAGCTTGGCGTTGAACAGGGTACTAGAGACCCAGTACTTC; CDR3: CASSLALNRVLETQYF
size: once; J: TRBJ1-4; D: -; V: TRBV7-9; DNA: TGTTCCAGCAGCCGCGAGAATGAAAAACTGTTTTTT; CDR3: CSSSRENEKLFF
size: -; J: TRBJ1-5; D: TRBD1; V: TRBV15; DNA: TGTGCCACCAGCCCCCGGCAGGGGGGCCAGCCCCAGCATTTT; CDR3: CATSPRQGGQPQHF
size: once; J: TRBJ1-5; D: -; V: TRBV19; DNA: TGTGCCAGTAGTATAGATCTCGACAGAGTCTATCAGCCCCAGCATTTT; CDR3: CASSIDLDRVYQPQHF
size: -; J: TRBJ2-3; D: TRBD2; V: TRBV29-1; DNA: TGCAGCGCGGGGGGGAACACAGATACGCAGTATTTT; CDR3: CSAGGNTDTQYF
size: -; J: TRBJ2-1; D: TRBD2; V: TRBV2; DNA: TGTGCCAGCGGACTAGCGGGGGGATTAGGGTTCTTC; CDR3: CASGLAGGLGFF
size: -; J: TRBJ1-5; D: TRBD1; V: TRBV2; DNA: TGTGCCAGCAGCGGACAGGTGGGAAATCAGCCCCAGCATTTT; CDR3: CASSGQVGNQPQHF